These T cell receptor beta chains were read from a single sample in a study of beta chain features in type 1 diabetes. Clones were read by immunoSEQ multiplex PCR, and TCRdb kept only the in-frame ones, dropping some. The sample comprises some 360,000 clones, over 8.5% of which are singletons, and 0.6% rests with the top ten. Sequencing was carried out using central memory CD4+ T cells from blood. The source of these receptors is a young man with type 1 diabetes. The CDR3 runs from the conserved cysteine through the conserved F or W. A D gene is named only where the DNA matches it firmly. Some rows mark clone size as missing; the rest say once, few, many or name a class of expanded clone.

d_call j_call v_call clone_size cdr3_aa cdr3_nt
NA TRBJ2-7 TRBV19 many CASSSGSSYEQYF TGTGCCAGTAGTTCCGGATCCTCCTACGAGCAGTACTTC
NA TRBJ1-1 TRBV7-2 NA CASSLDRQYTEAFF TGTGCCAGCAGCTTAGATCGACAATACACTGAAGCTTTCTTT
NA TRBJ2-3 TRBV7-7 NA CASSLTGRTTDTQYF TGTGCTAGCAGCTTGACAGGGAGGACAACAGATACGCAGTATTTT
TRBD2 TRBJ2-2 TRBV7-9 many CASSGPLAGDGELFF TGTGCCAGCAGCGGTCCGTTAGCGGGGGACGGGGAGCTGTTTTTT
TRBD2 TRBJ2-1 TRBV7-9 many CASSLAISGTYNEQFF TGTGCCAGCAGCTTAGCGATAAGCGGGACCTACAATGAGCAGTTCTTC
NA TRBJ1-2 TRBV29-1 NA CSVGAGQNYGYTF TGCAGCGTTGGTGCAGGACAGAACTATGGCTACACCTTC
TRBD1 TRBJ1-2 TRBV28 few CASSAGQNYGYTF TGTGCCAGCAGTGCGGGACAGAACTATGGCTACACCTTC
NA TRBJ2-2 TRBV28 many CASSLLEVLFF TGTGCCAGCAGTTTGTTAGAGGTCCTGTTTTTT
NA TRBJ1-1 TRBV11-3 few CASSFTGLTEAFF TGTGCCAGCAGCTTCACCGGGTTGACTGAAGCTTTCTTT
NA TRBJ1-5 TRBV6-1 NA CASRPNRRNQPQHF TGTGCCAGCAGGCCCAACAGGCGCAATCAGCCCCAGCATTTT
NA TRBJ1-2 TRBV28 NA CASSLSHGYTF TGTGCCAGCAGTTTATCCCATGGCTACACCTTC
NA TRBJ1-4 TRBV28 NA CASSDREKLFF TGTGCCAGCAGCGATCGCGAAAAACTGTTTTTT
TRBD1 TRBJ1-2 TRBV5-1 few CASSSGQEQVGYTF TGCGCCAGCAGCTCAGGACAGGAACAGGTTGGCTACACCTTC
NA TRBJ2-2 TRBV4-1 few CASSQAYGELFF TGCGCCAGCAGCCAAGCTTACGGGGAGCTGTTTTTT
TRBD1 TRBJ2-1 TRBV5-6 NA CASSLAQQTGGVNEQFF TGTGCCAGCAGCTTGGCCCAGCAGACAGGGGGCGTCAATGAGCAGTTCTTC
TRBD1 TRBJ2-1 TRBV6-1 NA CASREPGQGANEQFF TGTGCCAGCAGAGAACCGGGACAGGGGGCGAATGAGCAGTTCTTC
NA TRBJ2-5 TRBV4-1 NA CASSPAVGRGGGETQYF TGCGCCAGCAGCCCCGCCGTGGGGCGCGGGGGCGGGGAGACCCAGTACTTC
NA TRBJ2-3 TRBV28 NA CASGSRAWGNTDTQYF TGTGCCAGCGGATCCCGGGCGTGGGGGAACACAGATACGCAGTATTTT
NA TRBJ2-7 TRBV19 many CASSIPGTPYEQYF TGTGCCAGTAGTATCCCAGGGACACCTTACGAGCAGTACTTC
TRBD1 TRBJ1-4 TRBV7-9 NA CASSLGQVATNEKLFF TGTGCCAGCAGCCTCGGACAGGTTGCAACTAATGAAAAACTGTTTTTT
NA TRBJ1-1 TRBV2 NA CASRWGMNTEAFF TGTGCCAGCAGATGGGGTATGAACACTGAAGCTTTCTTT
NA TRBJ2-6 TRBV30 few CAWSRSPTRASGANVLTF TGTGCCTGGAGTCGCTCCCCGACACGGGCCTCTGGGGCCAACGTCCTGACTTTC
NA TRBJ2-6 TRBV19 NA CASTPGTTVSGANVLTF TGTGCCAGTACTCCGGGGACAACTGTTTCTGGGGCCAACGTCCTGACTTTC
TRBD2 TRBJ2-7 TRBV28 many CASSSLTSGSYEQYF TGTGCCAGCAGTTCTTTGACTAGCGGGAGTTACGAGCAGTACTTC
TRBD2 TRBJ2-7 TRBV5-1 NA CASSHGLAGGGEQYF TGCGCCAGCAGCCACGGACTAGCGGGAGGGGGCGAGCAGTACTTC
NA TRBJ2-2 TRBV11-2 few CASSSVPFQDTGELFF TGTGCCAGCAGCTCAGTTCCCTTTCAGGACACCGGGGAGCTGTTTTTT
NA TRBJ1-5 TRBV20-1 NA CSAGGQPQHF TGCAGTGCGGGCGGTCAGCCCCAGCATTTT
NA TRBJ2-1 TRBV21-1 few CASSKDDTSGGNATNEQFF TGTGCCAGCAGCAAAGATGACACTAGCGGGGGGAATGCTACCAATGAGCAGTTCTTC
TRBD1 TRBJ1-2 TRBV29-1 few CSAGQGDNYGYTF TGCAGCGCCGGACAGGGAGACAACTATGGCTACACCTTC
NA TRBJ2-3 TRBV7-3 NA CASSPDYLSTDTQYF TGTGCCAGCAGCCCGGACTATCTAAGCACAGATACGCAGTATTTT
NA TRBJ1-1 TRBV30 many CAWISEGFKNTEAFF TGTGCCTGGATTTCCGAGGGCTTCAAGAACACTGAAGCTTTCTTT
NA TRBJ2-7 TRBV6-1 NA CASRTSGAGYEQYF TGTGCCAGCAGGACCTCGGGAGCCGGCTACGAGCAGTACTTC
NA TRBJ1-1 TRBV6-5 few CASTLPGGLTAFF TGTGCCAGCACCCTACCCGGGGGCCTTACAGCTTTCTTT
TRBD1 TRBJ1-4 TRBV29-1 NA CSGSIRDSDLLNEKLFF TGCAGCGGTTCGATCCGGGACAGCGACCTACTTAATGAAAAACTGTTTTTT
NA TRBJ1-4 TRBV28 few CASSFSGTQNEKLFF TGTGCCAGCAGTTTTTCAGGAACCCAAAATGAAAAACTGTTTTTT
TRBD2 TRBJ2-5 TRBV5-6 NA CASSLVAGGGETQYF TGTGCCAGCAGCTTGGTTGCGGGAGGGGGAGAGACCCAGTACTTC
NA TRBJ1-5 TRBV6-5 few CASSYSGRGNQPQHF TGTGCCAGCAGTTACAGTGGACGGGGCAATCAGCCCCAGCATTTT
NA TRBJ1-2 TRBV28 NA CASNLRPYGYTF TGTGCCAGCAACCTAAGGCCCTATGGCTACACCTTC
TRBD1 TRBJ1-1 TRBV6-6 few CASRNQGAVNTEAFF TGTGCCAGCAGAAACCAGGGGGCGGTGAACACTGAAGCTTTCTTT
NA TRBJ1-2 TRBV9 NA CASSVVTGGYTF TGTGCCAGCAGCGTAGTAACAGGAGGGTACACCTTC
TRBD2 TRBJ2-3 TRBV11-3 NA CASSLGTSPTDTQYF TGTGCCAGCAGCTTAGGGACTAGCCCCACAGATACGCAGTATTTT
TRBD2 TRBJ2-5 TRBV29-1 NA CRAGGREETQYF TGCAGAGCCGGCGGGAGGGAGGAGACCCAGTACTTC
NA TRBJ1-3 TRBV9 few CASSVRRQPGNTIYF TGTGCCAGCAGCGTAAGACGACAGCCTGGAAACACCATATATTTT
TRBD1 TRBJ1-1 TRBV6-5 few CASRYQGQADTEAFF TGTGCCAGCAGATACCAGGGACAGGCAGACACTGAAGCTTTCTTT
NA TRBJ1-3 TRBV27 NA CASSPTTAGNTIYF TGTGCCAGCAGTCCTACGACCGCTGGAAACACCATATATTTT
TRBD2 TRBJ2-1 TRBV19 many CASRDLAGAYNEQFF TGTGCCAGTAGGGATCTAGCGGGAGCCTACAATGAGCAGTTCTTC
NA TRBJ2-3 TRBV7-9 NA CASSLSGAPDTQYF TGTGCCAGCAGCTTATCCGGGGCTCCAGATACGCAGTATTTT